Below, one TCR beta chain is given with its context. Which antigen it targets is not known. Per-nucleotide qualities are absent, and no much larger clonotype sits a single base away. The data were obtained in a study of T cell responses to AZD1222 COVID-19 vaccine (dated by TCRdb to about 2021). About the study as a whole: AZD1222 recipients with second doses at about 4 weeks or about 12 weeks were pooled, because spike-specific TCR depth and breadth did not differ between schedules. A total of more than 230 trial participants underwent TCR sequencing, of whom 207 received two doses of AZD1222 and some 25 received two doses of the MenACWY control vaccine. Trial participants were enrolled into age subgroups of 18-55, 56-69 and 70-plus years, which contained roughly 140, 27 and 60 TCR-sequenced participants, respectively.

The germline V gene (reference sequence) provides CDR1 LNHDA and CDR2 SQIVND. V is cut by 3 bases and J by 6 bases, and the space between the germline ends is 12 bases. The CDR3 has 15 amino acids, counting the end cysteine and phenylalanine. Only CDR3 DNA is held: 45 bases, read in frame from base 1. The time point tag for this specimen amounts to: baseline before first vaccination. The vaccinee samples were drawn from two UK trials, COV001 and COV002, one of which was a single-blind randomized controlled phase 2/3 trial testing AZD1222 (ChAdOx1 nCoV-19) in healthy adults. For TCRbeta chain sequencing, PBMC samples were collected from trial participants at day 0 and at day 28 after the second dose. The CDR3 regions of human TCRbeta chains were subjected to immunosequencing. Per the source publication's procedure: Repertoire TCRs were checked for matches against a reference library of SARS-CoV-2-specific TCRs that had been generated using the MIRA antigen-specificity platform. Breadth meant the fraction of unique TCRs that were SARS-CoV-2-associated, whereas depth meant the fraction of total T cells that were SARS-CoV-2-associated. Using the MIRA data, each spike-specific TCR was mapped to the spike region that the TCR reacts to and placed in a CD4 or CD8 class. Log10-transformed breadth and depth values were compared by one-way ANOVA with Sidak's multiple comparisons tests. TCRdb provides this immuneACCESS table in a form limited to in-frame rearrangements. Some clones are lacking; in checked studies, under half of them reflect an unresolved V gene, and why the rest are absent is not known. V, J and clone size were drawn from that table, and D and trimming were deduced from the DNA. The sample table holds some 130,000 clones, of which over 75% were seen once. The top ten constitute 20% to 25% of the sample.

What the study reported, not specific to this receptor: Most participants were white British and females outnumbered males, and the authors suggested that clonal diversity may have been underestimated. A significant rise in spike-specific TCR breadth and depth was observed after two AZD1222 doses relative to day 0 and relative to MenACWY recipients. No day 14 peak-response samples were available, so repertoires were characterized only after the peak T cell response. Vaccine-associated CD4 TCRs spanned the whole spike protein, with dominant responses in regions 160-218 and 743-854. Nearly half of unique spike-specific TCRs reportedly recognized epitopes outside regions mutated in the B.1.351 and B.1.1.7 variants. Only a handful of AZD1222 recipients were SARS-CoV-2 seropositive at baseline, limiting conclusions about previously exposed vaccinees. The 56-69-year group was small, and its depth increase did not reach significance, likely because of low power.

The chain was built from TRBV19 and TRBJ1-6, and possibly TRBD1, on 5 matching bases. Material: peripheral blood, obtained on day 0 of AZD1222 vaccination. The sequence was collected from an adult in good health. In nucleotide form, the sequence is TGTGCCAGTAGTATCTTGGGGACTTTTAATTCACCCCTCCACTTT. It specifies CASSILGTFNSPLHF.